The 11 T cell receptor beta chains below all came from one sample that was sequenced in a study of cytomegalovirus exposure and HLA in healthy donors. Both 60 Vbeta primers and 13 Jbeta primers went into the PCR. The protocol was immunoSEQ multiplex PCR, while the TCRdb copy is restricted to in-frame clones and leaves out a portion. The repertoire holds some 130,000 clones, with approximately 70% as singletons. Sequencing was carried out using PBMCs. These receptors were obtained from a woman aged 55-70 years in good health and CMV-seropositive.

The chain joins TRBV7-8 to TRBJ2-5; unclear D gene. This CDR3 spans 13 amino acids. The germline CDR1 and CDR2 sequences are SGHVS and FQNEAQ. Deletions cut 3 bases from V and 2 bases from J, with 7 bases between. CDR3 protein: CASSFTQQETQYF. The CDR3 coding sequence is TGTGCCAGCAGCTTTACCCAGCAAGAGACCCAGTACTTC.

This chain's CDR3 is CASRPPGTGGNQPQHF. CDR3 nucleotides: TGTGCCAGCAGGCCACCAGGGACAGGGGGCAATCAGCCCCAGCATTTT. The genes are TRBV6-6 and TRBJ1-5; 10 positions match TRBD1. There are 16 residues in the CDR3. Trimming took 6 bases from V and 2 from J; bases not matched to a gene: 7. The germline V gene has CDR1 MNHNY and CDR2 SVGAGI (reference sequence).

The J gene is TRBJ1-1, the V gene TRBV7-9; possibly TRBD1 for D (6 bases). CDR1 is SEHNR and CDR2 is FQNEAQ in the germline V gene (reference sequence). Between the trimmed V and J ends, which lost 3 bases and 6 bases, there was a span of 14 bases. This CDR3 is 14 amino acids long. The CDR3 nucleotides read TGTGCCAGCAGCTTGAGGACAGAGTTCTCTGAAGCTTTCTTT. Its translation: CASSLRTEFSEAFF.

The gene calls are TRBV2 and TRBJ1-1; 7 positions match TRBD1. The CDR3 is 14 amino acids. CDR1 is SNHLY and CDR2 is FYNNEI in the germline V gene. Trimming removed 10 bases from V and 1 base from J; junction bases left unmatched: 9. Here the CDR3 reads CATENRGGNTEAFF. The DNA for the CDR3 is TGTGCCACAGAGAACAGGGGCGGGAACACTGAAGCTTTCTTT.

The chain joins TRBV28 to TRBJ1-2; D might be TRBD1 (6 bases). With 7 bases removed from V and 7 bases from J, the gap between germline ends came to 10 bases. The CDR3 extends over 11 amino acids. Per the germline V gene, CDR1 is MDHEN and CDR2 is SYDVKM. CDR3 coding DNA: TGTGCCAGCACCAGGGGTTTTGGCTACACCTTC. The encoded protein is CASTRGFGYTF.

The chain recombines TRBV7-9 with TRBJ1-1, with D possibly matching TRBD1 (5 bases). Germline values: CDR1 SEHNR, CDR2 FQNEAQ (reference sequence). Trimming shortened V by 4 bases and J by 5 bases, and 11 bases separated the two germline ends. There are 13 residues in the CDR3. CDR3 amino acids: CASSSGGATEAFF. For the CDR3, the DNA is TGTGCCAGCAGCTCGGGAGGGGCTACTGAAGCTTTCTTT.

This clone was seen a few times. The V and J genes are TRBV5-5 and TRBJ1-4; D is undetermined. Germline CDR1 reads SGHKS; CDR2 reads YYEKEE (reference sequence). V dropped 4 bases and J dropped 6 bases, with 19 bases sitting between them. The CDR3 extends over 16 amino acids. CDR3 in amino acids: CASSRPTSGIDEKLFF. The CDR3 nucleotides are TGTGCCAGCAGCCGCCCCACCTCGGGAATTGATGAAAAACTGTTTTTT.

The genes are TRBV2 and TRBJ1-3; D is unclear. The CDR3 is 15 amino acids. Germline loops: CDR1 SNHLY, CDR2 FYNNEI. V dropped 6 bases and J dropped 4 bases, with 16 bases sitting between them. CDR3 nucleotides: TGTGCCAGCAGCCCCCCAAGAGCGGTGGGAAACACCATATATTTT. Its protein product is CASSPPRAVGNTIYF.

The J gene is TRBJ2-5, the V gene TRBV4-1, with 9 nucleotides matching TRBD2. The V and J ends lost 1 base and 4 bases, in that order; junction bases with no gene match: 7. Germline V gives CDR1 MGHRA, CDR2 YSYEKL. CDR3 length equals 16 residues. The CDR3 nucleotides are TGCGCCAGCAGCCAAGGGGAGCGGGGGGCCCGAGAGACCCAGTACTTC. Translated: CASSQGERGARETQYF.

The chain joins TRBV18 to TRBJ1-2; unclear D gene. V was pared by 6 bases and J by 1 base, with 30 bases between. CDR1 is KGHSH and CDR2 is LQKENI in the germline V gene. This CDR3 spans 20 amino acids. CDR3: CASSPGEERRIRYLNYGYTF. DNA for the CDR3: TGTGCCAGCTCGCCCGGTGAGGAGAGGCGCATACGATACCTTAACTATGGCTACACCTTC.

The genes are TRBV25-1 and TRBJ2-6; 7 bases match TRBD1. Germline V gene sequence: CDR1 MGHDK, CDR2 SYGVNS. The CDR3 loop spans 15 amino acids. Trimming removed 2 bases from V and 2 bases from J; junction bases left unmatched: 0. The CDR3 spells CASSEQGAGANVLTF. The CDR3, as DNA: TGTGCCAGCAGTGAACAGGGGGCTGGGGCCAACGTCCTGACTTTC.